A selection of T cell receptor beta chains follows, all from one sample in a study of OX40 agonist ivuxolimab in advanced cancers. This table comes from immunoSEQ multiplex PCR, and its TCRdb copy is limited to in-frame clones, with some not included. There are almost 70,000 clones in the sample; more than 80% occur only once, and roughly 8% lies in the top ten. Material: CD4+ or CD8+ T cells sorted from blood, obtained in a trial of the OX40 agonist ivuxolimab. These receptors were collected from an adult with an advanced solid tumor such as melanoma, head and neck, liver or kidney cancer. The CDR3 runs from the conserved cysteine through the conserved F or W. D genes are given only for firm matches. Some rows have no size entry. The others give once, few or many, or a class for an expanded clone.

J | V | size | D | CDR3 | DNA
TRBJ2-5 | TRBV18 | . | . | CASSTGHQETQYF | TGTGCCAGCTCGACAGGACACCAAGAGACCCAGTACTTC
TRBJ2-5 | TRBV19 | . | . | CASSIGTKQETQYF | TGTGCCAGTAGTATAGGAACAAAACAAGAGACCCAGTACTTC
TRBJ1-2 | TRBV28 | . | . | CASSLGQMVGYTF | TGTGCCAGCAGTTTAGGCCAGATGGTTGGCTACACCTTC
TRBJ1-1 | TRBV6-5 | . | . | CASSYSRGGAFF | TGTGCCAGCAGTTACTCGAGAGGGGGAGCTTTCTTT
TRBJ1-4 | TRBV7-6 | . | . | CASSSPREKLFF | TGTGCCAGCAGCTCCCCCAGGGAAAAACTGTTTTTT
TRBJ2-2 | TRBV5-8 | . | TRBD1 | CASSLQPGGPTGELFF | TGTGCCAGCAGCTTACAGCCAGGGGGCCCGACCGGGGAGCTGTTTTTT
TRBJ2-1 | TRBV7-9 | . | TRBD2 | CASSLGTSVNEQFF | TGTGCCAGCAGCTTAGGGACTAGCGTCAATGAGCAGTTCTTC
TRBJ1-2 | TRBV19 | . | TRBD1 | CASSIGGQGDGYTF | TGTGCCAGTAGTATCGGCGGACAGGGAGATGGCTACACCTTC
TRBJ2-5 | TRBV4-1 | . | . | CASSQGERETQYF | TGCGCCAGCAGCCAGGGGGAAAGAGAGACCCAGTACTTC
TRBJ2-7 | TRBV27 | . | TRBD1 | CASSYRQGTSYEQYF | TGTGCCAGCAGTTACCGACAGGGGACCTCCTACGAGCAGTACTTC
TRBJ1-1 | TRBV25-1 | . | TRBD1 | CARDPSGQGDTEAFF | TGTGCCAGAGACCCCTCCGGACAGGGGGACACTGAAGCTTTCTTT
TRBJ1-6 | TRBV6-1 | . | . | CASSELGVGSPLHF | TGTGCCAGCAGTGAATTAGGGGTCGGTTCACCCCTCCACTTT
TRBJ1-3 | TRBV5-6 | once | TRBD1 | CASSLVGQLFSGNTIYF | TGTGCCAGCAGCTTGGTGGGACAGCTTTTCTCTGGAAACACCATATATTTT
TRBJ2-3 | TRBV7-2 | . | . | CASSVASVGADTQYF | TGTGCCAGCAGCGTAGCTAGCGTAGGGGCAGATACGCAGTATTTT
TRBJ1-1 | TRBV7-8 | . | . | CASSLSRARTEAFF | TGTGCCAGCAGCTTATCTAGGGCGAGAACTGAAGCTTTCTTT
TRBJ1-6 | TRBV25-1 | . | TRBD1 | CASSEWDRPSPLHF | TGTGCCAGCAGTGAATGGGACAGGCCTTCACCCCTCCACTTT
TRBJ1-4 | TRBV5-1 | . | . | CASSLGAGEKLFF | TGCGCCAGCAGCTTAGGGGCGGGCGAAAAACTGTTTTTT
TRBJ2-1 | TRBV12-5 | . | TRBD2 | CASGLRAGLEQFF | TGTGCTAGTGGGCTACGAGCGGGGCTTGAGCAGTTCTTC
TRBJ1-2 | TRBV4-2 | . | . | CASSQASGLANYGYTF | TGTGCCAGCAGCCAAGCTTCTGGATTAGCTAACTATGGCTACACCTTC
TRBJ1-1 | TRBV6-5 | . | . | CASSPAMNTEAFF | TGTGCCAGCAGTCCGGCTATGAACACTGAAGCTTTCTTT